The source of this TCR beta chain is a study of blood T cell repertoires in COVID-19. Germline values: CDR1 MNHEY, CDR2 SMNVEV (reference sequence). With 4 bases removed from V and 0 bases from J, the gap between germline ends came to 10 bases. This CDR3 contains 14 residues. Sequencing was performed with immunoSEQ multiplex PCR; in TCRdb, only in-frame clones are kept and a portion is missing. The table lists approximately 210,000 clones, roughly 89% of them singletons. The rearrangement links TRBV27 to TRBJ2-7; possibly TRBD2 for D (5 bases). The sequence derives from a man aged 25-45 years who had recovered from COVID-19. The specimen was peripheral blood. The CDR3 DNA reads TGTGCCAGCAGTTATGAGGGTAGCTCCTACGAGCAGTACTTC. It yields the protein CASSYEGSSYEQYF.